Below, 29 T cell receptor beta chains from the same sample are listed, as sequenced in a study of PD-L1 blockade in urothelial cancer. Time point: pretreatment peripheral blood. Here immunoSEQ multiplex PCR was the method, and the copy in TCRdb shows in-frame clones only, minus some. The sample holds about 43,000 clones, more than 70% seen once. Source: PBMCs, taken around atezolizumab (anti-PD-L1) treatment. These receptors all come from a man in his 60s with urothelial cancer.

The rearrangement joins TRBV2 to TRBJ2-3, with 7 bases lining up with TRBD2. Germline-derived CDR1 and CDR2 are SNHLY and FYNNEI. J gave up 4 bases and V 8 bases, and 9 bases lay outside the gene matches. CDR3 length: 14 amino acids. In DNA, the CDR3 is TGTGCCAGCGTAGGGAGGGGATGGGCAGATACGCAGTATTTT. It encodes CASVGRGWADTQYF. Filled out from reference TRBV2 and TRBJ2-3, the complete variable domain reads EPEVTQTPSHQVTQMGQEVILRCVPISNHLYFYWYRQILGQKVEFLVSFYNNEISEKSEIFDDQFSVERPDGSNFTLKIRSTKLEDSAMYFCASVGRGWADTQYFGPGTRLTVL.

V and J are TRBV7-6 and TRBJ2-7; no firm D call. V was pared by 3 bases and J by 5 bases, with 14 bases between. CDR1 is SGHVS, CDR2 FNYEAQ, per germline. CDR3 length: 14 amino acids. This CDR3 reads CASSFLPSPNEQYF. The CDR3 DNA follows: TGTGCCAGCAGCTTTTTACCTAGTCCCAACGAGCAGTACTTC.

The chain employs TRBV6-5 and TRBJ1-4, with 8 bases lining up with TRBD1. V gave up 6 bases and J gave up 5 bases; unmatched junction bases: 5. Germline lookup yields CDR1 MNHEY and CDR2 SVGAGI. The CDR3 has 14 amino acids. CDR3 in amino acids: CASSRTGRNEKLFF. The CDR3 bases are TGTGCCAGCAGCCGGACAGGGCGGAATGAAAAACTGTTTTTT.

This chain's CDR3 is CASSQGGGPGNEKLFF. In DNA, the CDR3 is TGCGCCAGCAGCCAAGGGGGGGGGCCAGGCAATGAAAAACTGTTTTTT. The chain employs TRBV4-3 and TRBJ1-4; TRBD1 might be the D (6 bases). The CDR3 runs 16 residues. Trimming removed 1 base from V and 5 bases from J, with 14 bases in between. Germline V gene data show CDR1 as LGHNA and CDR2 as YSLEER.

In its sample, this clone was seen a few times. This rearrangement joins TRBV6-1 to TRBJ1-5, with D maybe TRBD1 (6 bases). Germline V gene sequence: CDR1 MNHNS, CDR2 SASEGT. The length of the CDR3 is 14 residues. The V gene lost 4 bases and the J gene lost 4 bases, with 11 bases spanning the gap. The CDR3 sequence is CASSAGAQNQPQHF. The DNA of the CDR3 is TGTGCCAGCAGTGCAGGGGCGCAGAATCAGCCCCAGCATTTT.

This chain connects TRBV28 to TRBJ1-1; no definite D call. CDR1 is MDHEN and CDR2 is SYDVKM in the germline V gene. The length of the CDR3 is 9 residues. Between the trimmed V and J ends, which lost 8 bases and 6 bases, there was a span of 4 bases. Written as DNA, the CDR3 is TGTGCCAGCGGGCCTGAAGCTTTCTTT. Its translation is CASGPEAFF.

V gene TRBV7-9 combines with J gene TRBJ1-4; TRBD1 agrees at 10 bases. Germline loops: CDR1 SEHNR, CDR2 FQNEAQ (reference sequence). The trim removed 5 bases at V and 5 bases at J, leaving 8 bases unmatched. CDR3 length equals 16 residues. CDR3: CASSLDRGQLNEKLFF. The DNA of the CDR3 is TGTGCCAGCAGCCTTGACAGGGGGCAACTCAATGAAAAACTGTTTTTT. Using reference TRBV7-9 and TRBJ1-4 for the parts outside the CDR3, the full variable domain is DTGVSQNPRHKITKRGQNVTFRCDPISEHNRLYWYRQTLGQGPEFLTYFQNEAQLEKSRLLSDRFSAERPKGSFSTLEIQRTEQGDSAMYLCASSLDRGQLNEKLFFGSGTQLSVL.

This clone was counted a few times. The CDR3, as DNA: TGTGCCAGCAGTATAACAGGGACCGGGGAGCTGTTTTTT. Translation: CASSITGTGELFF. The chain links TRBV6-4 to TRBJ2-2, with D possibly matching TRBD1 (6 bases). V lost 5 bases, J lost 5 bases, and 9 bases lay in between. Per the germline V gene, CDR1 is MRHNA and CDR2 is SNTAGT. The CDR3 loop spans 13 amino acids.

This clone was observed a few times. The chain is built from TRBV4-2 and TRBJ1-2; 7 nucleotides agree with TRBD1. CDR3 length equals 15 residues. The germline V gene encodes CDR1 LGHNA and CDR2 YNFKEQ. The ends lost 4 bases at V and 7 bases at J; junction bases unmatched: 12. CDR3 nucleotide sequence: TGTGCCAGCAGCCCCTCAGGGCAGGGACAGAGTGGCTACACCTTC. Residues: CASSPSGQGQSGYTF.

The V call is TRBV5-1, the J call TRBJ1-2; no reliable D call. This CDR3 has 13 residues. The V end lost 7 bases, the J end lost 0 bases, and 10 bases lay between the germline ends. Looked up from germline, CDR1 is SGHRS and CDR2 is YFSETQ. CDR3 loop: CASGTTSNYGYTF. The CDR3 DNA reads as TGCGCCAGCGGCACAACATCTAACTATGGCTACACCTTC.

V and J are TRBV27 and TRBJ2-7; 8 nucleotides line up with TRBD2. CDR1 and CDR2 (germline): MNHEY, SMNVEV (reference sequence). The ends lost 8 bases at V and 3 bases at J; junction bases unmatched: 9. CDR3 length equals 14 residues. CDR3 sequence reads: CASSQRERGYEQYF. In nucleotides, the CDR3 is TGTGCCAGCTCCCAGCGGGAGAGGGGCTACGAGCAGTACTTC.

V gene TRBV6-1 combines with J gene TRBJ1-4; D is unclear. The V gene lost 6 bases and the J gene lost 5 bases, with 10 bases spanning the gap. There are 13 residues in the CDR3. Germline V gives CDR1 MNHNS, CDR2 SASEGT. Here the CDR3 reads CASREQPNEKLFF. The DNA of the CDR3 is TGTGCCAGCAGAGAGCAACCCAATGAAAAACTGTTTTTT.

This clone was seen only a few times. This chain uses TRBV29-1 with TRBJ1-1, with 7 bases identical to TRBD1. The CDR3 is 12 residues long. The V gene's germline CDR1 is SQVTM and CDR2 ANQGSEA. The trim removed 6 bases at V and 7 bases at J, leaving 8 bases unmatched. CDR3 nucleotide sequence: TGCAGCGTACAGGGGACCTACCTTGAAGCTTTCTTT. Its translation: CSVQGTYLEAFF.

The CDR3 bases are TGTGCCAGCAGTTTTTACGCGGGGGCACGTTACGAGCAGTACTTC. Residues: CASSFYAGARYEQYF. V is TRBV28 and J is TRBJ2-7, with a tentative D call TRBD2 (7 bases). V lost 3 bases, J lost 4 bases, and 16 bases lay in between. CDR1 MDHEN and CDR2 SYDVKM come from the germline V gene. This CDR3 is 15 amino acids long.

V usage is TRBV18 and J usage is TRBJ1-2; 10 bases line up with TRBD1. V shed 6 bases and J 0 bases; nucleotides not matched to a gene: 10. Germline V gene data show CDR1 as KGHSH and CDR2 as LQKENI. The CDR3 consists of 17 residues. For the CDR3, the DNA is TGTGCCAGCTCCCGCCGGACAGGGGGAGATGCTAACTATGGCTACACCTTC. This gives the protein CASSRRTGGDANYGYTF.

The chain has TRBV6-5 and TRBJ1-3; the D gene is possibly TRBD1 (5 bases). V lost 4 bases, J lost 2 bases, and 9 bases lay in between. The CDR3 runs to 14 residues. The germline V gene encodes CDR1 MNHEY and CDR2 SVGAGI. CDR3 region: CASSSVRAGNTIYF. The DNA of the CDR3 is TGTGCCAGCAGTTCAGTCAGGGCTGGAAACACCATATATTTT.

The rearrangement links TRBV18 to TRBJ1-5, with TRBD1 matching over 7 bases. The CDR3 runs 16 residues. The V and J ends lost 3 bases and 1 base, in that order; junction bases with no gene match: 6. Germline V CDR1 and CDR2: KGHSH, LQKENI. The CDR3 coding sequence is TGTGCCAGCTCACCGCCGGGACAGCAAAGCAATCAGCCCCAGCATTTT. This translates into CASSPPGQQSNQPQHF.

V is TRBV7-8 and J is TRBJ2-7, with no clear D. The CDR3 runs to 14 residues. Germline CDR1 reads SGHVS; CDR2 reads FQNEAQ. Trimming removed 5 bases from V and 4 bases from J, with 15 bases in between. The CDR3 reads CASSQWAWAYEQYF. Written as DNA, the CDR3 is TGTGCCAGCAGCCAATGGGCATGGGCTTACGAGCAGTACTTC.

J is TRBJ2-1 and V is TRBV19, with 10 bases lining up with TRBD1. Losses at the gene ends were 0 bases for V and 3 bases for J; bases not matched to a gene: 26. Per the germline V gene, CDR1 is LNHDA and CDR2 is SQIVND (reference sequence). The CDR3 covers 24 residues. CDR3 residues: CASSIDLYWSGTGAGTGDYNEQFF. CDR3 DNA: TGTGCCAGTAGTATAGATTTATATTGGTCCGGGACAGGGGCAGGAACTGGTGACTACAATGAGCAGTTCTTC.

V gene TRBV28 combines with J gene TRBJ2-5; tentatively, D is TRBD1 (6 bases). The CDR3 covers 16 residues. The ends were cut back, 5 bases at V and 0 bases at J, with 16 bases in the middle. Germline V lookup: CDR1 MDHEN, CDR2 SYDVKM. The CDR3, as DNA: TGTGCCAGCAGTAGGTTGACAGGACCACACCAAGAGACCCAGTACTTC. Its translation is CASSRLTGPHQETQYF.

This chain connects TRBV20-1 to TRBJ2-3, with D perhaps TRBD2 (5 bases). This CDR3 has 11 residues. Germline values: CDR1 DFQATT, CDR2 SNEGSKA (reference sequence). Trimming left V 7 bases short and J 5 bases short, with 10 bases between. In DNA, the CDR3 is TGCAGTGGGCTCCGGGGAGATACGCAGTATTTT. It yields the protein CSGLRGDTQYF.

The CDR3 here is CASSLGQDYEQYF. DNA for the CDR3: TGTGCCAGCAGCTTGGGACAGGACTACGAGCAGTACTTC. The chain is built from TRBV11-3 and TRBJ2-7, with 8 bases fitting TRBD1. CDR1 is SGHNT, CDR2 YENEEA, per germline. The CDR3 length is 13 residues. The J segment lost 3 bases and the V segment lost 3 bases, leaving 1 base of the junction unmatched.

The chain links TRBV19 to TRBJ2-2; 12 bases are a match to TRBD1. In germline, CDR1 is LNHDA, CDR2 SQIVND (reference sequence). This CDR3 contains 16 residues. V lost 6 bases, J lost 7 bases, and 9 bases stayed unmatched. CDR3 in DNA: TGTGCCAGTAGCCGGGACAGGGGGCAACAAGGCGGGGAGCTGTTTTTT. The encoded protein is CASSRDRGQQGGELFF. The full variable domain, rest sourced from reference TRBV19 and TRBJ2-2, is DGGITQSPKYLFRKEGQNVTLSCEQNLNHDAMYWYRQDPGQGLRLIYYSQIVNDFQKGDIAEGYSVSREKKESFPLTVTSAQKNPTAFYLCASSRDRGQQGGELFFGEGSRLTVL.

V usage is TRBV10-3 and J usage is TRBJ1-5, with D possibly matching TRBD1 (6 bases). V shed 6 bases and J shed 4 bases, with 10 bases lying between them. The CDR3 is made up of 13 amino acids. Germline V lookup: CDR1 ENHRY, CDR2 SYGVKD. The CDR3, as DNA: TGTGCCATCAGACCAGGGGAGAATCAGCCCCAGCATTTT. This translates into CAIRPGENQPQHF.

The chain couples TRBV2 to TRBJ1-2; possible D gene TRBD1, 6 bases. V was pared by 7 bases and J by 7 bases, with 13 bases between. In germline, CDR1 is SNHLY, CDR2 FYNNEI. The CDR3 loop spans 12 amino acids. CDR3 DNA sequence: TGTGCCAGCAATAGACAGGAGGCTGGCTACACCTTC. Its protein product is CASNRQEAGYTF. The full variable domain, in which reference TRBV2 and TRBJ1-2 provide the parts outside the CDR3, is EPEVTQTPSHQVTQMGQEVILRCVPISNHLYFYWYRQILGQKVEFLVSFYNNEISEKSEIFDDQFSVERPDGSNFTLKIRSTKLEDSAMYFCASNRQEAGYTFGSGTRLTVV.

The V gene is TRBV5-4, the J gene TRBJ2-3; D possibly corresponds to TRBD1 (6 bases). V dropped 2 bases and J dropped 0 bases, with 19 bases sitting between them. CDR3 size: 18 residues. Per germline, CDR1 SGHNT and CDR2 YYREEE (reference sequence). The CDR3 sequence: CASSFPQKTGLSTDTQYF. The CDR3 DNA follows: TGTGCCAGCAGCTTTCCCCAAAAGACAGGCCTGAGCACAGATACGCAGTATTTT. Together with reference TRBV5-4 and TRBJ2-3, the CDR3 gives the full variable domain: ETGVTQSPTHLIKTRGQQVTLRCSSQSGHNTVSWYQQALGQGPQFIFQYYREEENGRGNFPPRFSGLQFPNYSSELNVNALELDDSALYLCASSFPQKTGLSTDTQYFGPGTRLTVL.

This chain joins TRBV7-2 and TRBJ2-4; 9 nucleotides match TRBD2. The germline V gene has CDR1 SGHTA and CDR2 FQGNSA. The CDR3 contains 17 residues. Trimming took 5 bases from V and 3 from J; bases not matched to a gene: 11. The CDR3 reads CASSLLAGDFGKNIQYF. The DNA for the CDR3 is TGTGCCAGCAGCCTCTTAGCGGGAGATTTCGGCAAAAACATTCAGTACTTC.

V is TRBV28 and J is TRBJ2-1, with 11 bases that match TRBD2. The CDR3 length is 22 residues. V lost 4 bases to trimming and J lost 0 bases; unmatched junction nucleotides: 20. CDR1 and CDR2 from the germline V gene are MDHEN and SYDVKM. CDR3 sequence reads: CASSSPSGLAGGPRYSYNEQFF. CDR3 sequence (DNA): TGTGCCAGCAGTTCCCCGTCGGGGCTAGCGGGAGGTCCGAGATACTCCTACAATGAGCAGTTCTTC.

The rearrangement joins TRBV4-1 to TRBJ2-7; 8 bases are shared with TRBD2. The V segment lost 5 bases and the J segment 6 bases; nucleotides outside the gene matches: 12. The germline V gene has CDR1 MGHRA and CDR2 YSYEKL. The CDR3 sequence is 15 residues long. DNA of the CDR3: TGCGCCAGCAGCACGGCGGGGGGCAGGAACGGCGAGCAGTACTTC. Translating gives CASSTAGGRNGEQYF.